This entry lists 7 T cell receptor beta chains sequenced from one sample in a study of long-term antiretroviral therapy in people with HIV. Version v3.0 of the immunoSEQ assay was performed at survey level. Profiled with immunoSEQ multiplex PCR; TCRdb holds only in-frame clones, not every one. The repertoire has about 29,000 clones, 93% of them found once; the top ten carry 10%. The material sequenced was unsorted PBMCs, taken 6.2 years after starting antiretroviral therapy. All receptors come from a man aged 35 to 55 with HIV.

The gene calls are TRBV10-1 and TRBJ2-3; no clear D. The CDR3 is 14 amino acids. Trimming cost V 2 bases and J 7 bases, with 13 bases left between them. Germline assignment: CDR1 WNHNN and CDR2 SYGVQD (reference sequence). CDR3 amino acids: CASSETAISNTQYF. The CDR3 DNA reads TGCGCCAGCAGTGAGACTGCCATCTCGAATACGCAGTATTTT.

The count of this clone is one. V is TRBV6-5 and J is TRBJ2-7; D may be TRBD1 (6 bases). With 5 bases removed from V and 2 bases from J, the gap between germline ends came to 16 bases. CDR1 MNHEY and CDR2 SVGAGI come from the germline V gene. CDR3 size: 15 residues. The CDR3: CASSGTREGTYEQYF. The CDR3 nucleotides read TGTGCCAGCAGTGGGACACGCGAAGGCACCTACGAGCAGTACTTC.

The rearrangement links TRBV7-2 to TRBJ2-1; no reliable D call. CDR3 length equals 14 residues. Trimming removed 4 bases at V and 5 bases at J, with 12 bases between. CDR1 is SGHTA and CDR2 is FQGNSA in the germline V gene. The CDR3 sequence: CASSSLGQNNEQFF. The DNA of the CDR3 is TGTGCCAGCAGCTCCCTCGGGCAGAACAATGAGCAGTTCTTC.

The rearrangement joins TRBV10-3 to TRBJ1-1, with 7 bases matching TRBD1. Trimming removed 10 bases from V and 4 bases from J; junction bases left unmatched: 12. Germline CDR1 and CDR2: ENHRY and SYGVKD. The CDR3 has 14 amino acids. The CDR3 loop is CATRKDRSGTEAFF. The CDR3 bases are TGTGCCACCAGGAAGGACAGGTCGGGCACTGAAGCTTTCTTT.

The V and J genes are TRBV5-1 and TRBJ2-1; D is unresolved. CDR1 SGHRS and CDR2 YFSETQ come from the germline V gene. Trimming shortened V by 2 bases and J by 7 bases, and 7 bases separated the two germline ends. The CDR3 is 12 residues long. The CDR3 coding sequence is TGCGCCAGCAGCTTTACGGAAAATGAGCAGTTCTTC. Encoded protein: CASSFTENEQFF.

This chain uses TRBV7-6 with TRBJ2-1; 10 bases align to TRBD1. The CDR3 consists of 16 residues. CDR1 SGHVS and CDR2 FNYEAQ come from the germline V gene. The V segment lost 5 bases and the J segment 5 bases; nucleotides outside the gene matches: 9. The CDR3 is CASSPQTGTGDNEQFF. DNA for the CDR3: TGTGCCAGCAGCCCCCAAACCGGGACAGGGGACAATGAGCAGTTCTTC.

This clone was detected a few times. The V and J genes are TRBV4-2 and TRBJ2-1; 11 nucleotides agree with TRBD2. Trimming removed 0 bases from V and 4 bases from J; junction bases left unmatched: 8. Germline V lookup: CDR1 LGHNA, CDR2 YNFKEQ. CDR3 length: 18 residues. As DNA, the CDR3 is TGTGCCAGCAGCCAAGATCCTGGACTAGCGGGCGGATACAATGAGCAGTTCTTC. Translating it yields CASSQDPGLAGGYNEQFF.